The 9 T cell receptor beta chains listed next were all sequenced from one sample in a study of monozygotic twins with inflammatory bowel disease. TCRdb derives one entry per CDR3 protein from the 5' RACE reads, leaving out DNA. This sample lists about 450,000 distinct CDR3 sequences; its ten largest clones have roughly 2.3%. Source material: blood. The receptors were sampled from a human donor with ulcerative colitis or Crohn's disease, or a healthy co-twin of an affected twin (not recorded which).

The chain employs TRBV7-2 and TRBJ2-2. The CDR3 is made up of 16 amino acids. The germline V gene has CDR1 SGHTA and CDR2 FQGNSA. The CDR3: CASSTSPNPNTGELFF.

This chain links TRBV7-8 with TRBJ1-1. Per germline, CDR1 SGHVS and CDR2 FQNEAQ. The CDR3 extends over 11 amino acids. The CDR3 loop reads CASINFGSAFF.

This rearrangement joins TRBV29-1 to TRBJ1-2; checking the TCRdb D call of TRBD1 is not possible without DNA. CDR1 is SQVTM, CDR2 ANQGSEA, per germline. This CDR3 region has 14 residues. CDR3 loop: CSVGNARDRVSYTF. Full variable domain (remainder filled in from reference TRBV29-1 and TRBJ1-2): SAVISQKPSRDICQRGTSLTIQCQVDSQVTMMFWYRQQPGQSLTLIATANQGSEATYESGFVIDKFPISRPNLTFSTLTVSNMSPEDSSIYLCSVGNARDRVSYTFGSGTRLTVV.

This sequence joins TRBV29-1 and TRBJ1-5. CDR1 and CDR2 from the germline V gene are SQVTM and ANQGSEA. This CDR3 comprises 14 residues. CDR3 sequence: CSVATGTADQPQHF.

The gene calls are TRBV6-1 and TRBJ1-5. This CDR3 spans 13 amino acids. Germline V gene data show CDR1 as MNHNS and CDR2 as SASEGT. The CDR3 spells CASRDITRQPQHF.

The chain is built from TRBV19 and TRBJ1-2; as DNA is missing, the TRBD1 call by TCRdb cannot be tested. Germline-derived CDR1 and CDR2 are LNHDA and SQIVND (reference sequence). The CDR3 extends over 14 amino acids. The CDR3: CASKRAGGDYGYTF.

The V and J genes are TRBV6-5 and TRBJ1-1. CDR3 length equals 12 residues. From germline, CDR1 is MNHEY and CDR2 SVGAGI. The CDR3: CASRQSGTEAFF.

The gene calls are TRBV5-1 and TRBJ1-1; TCRdb names TRBD1, which stays unverified in the absence of DNA. The CDR3 length is 14 residues. In germline, CDR1 is SGHRS, CDR2 YFSETQ. The CDR3: CASSFLDRDTEAFF.

The V and J genes are TRBV5-1 and TRBJ1-2. CDR3 length equals 14 residues. CDR1 and CDR2 from the germline V gene are SGHRS and YFSETQ. The CDR3 loop reads CASSWGEVDYGYTF.